The 12 T cell receptor beta chains given below trace back to one sample, sequenced in a study of T cells in Graves' hyperthyroidism and ophthalmopathy. What was amplified from RNA transcripts were TCR beta CDR3 regions. RT-PCR in the first round (using the HTBI primer set) targeted the TCR CDR3. TCRdb re-called the multiplex PCR reads through MiXCR, storing one row per CDR3 protein. The sample shows fewer than 250,000 distinct CDR3 sequences, roughly 15% of them seen only once. Specimen: blood. Receptors were obtained from a man over 45 with Graves' hyperthyroidism.

The V call is TRBV20-1, the J call TRBJ2-1, with TRBD1 matching 10 bases. The CDR3 has 17 residues. The ends lost 0 bases at V and 7 bases at J; junction bases unmatched: 12. Germline V gene data show CDR1 as DFQATT and CDR2 as SNEGSKA (reference sequence). CDR3 in amino acids: CSAREPPSDRGRNEQFF. For the CDR3, the DNA is TGCAGTGCTAGAGAGCCCCCCTCCGACAGGGGGCGAAATGAGCAGTTCTTC.

This clonotype was recorded many times. The chain recombines TRBV7-8 with TRBJ2-1; D uncertain. V lost 1 base, J lost 0 bases, and 4 bases lay in between. CDR1 and CDR2 from the germline V gene are SGHVS and FQNEAQ. The CDR3 is 14 residues long. The CDR3: CASSLETSYNEQFF. The CDR3 coding sequence is TGTGCCAGCAGCTTAGAGACCTCCTACAATGAGCAGTTCTTC.

This clonotype was detected only a few times. The chain recombines TRBV7-3 with TRBJ2-3, with unresolved D. CDR1 is SGHTA, CDR2 FQGTGA, per germline. Trimming took off 3 bases at V and 5 bases at J, with 9 bases between the two ends. This CDR3 region has 13 residues. Here the CDR3 reads CASSFLTGDTQYF. The DNA of the CDR3 is TGTGCCAGCAGCTTTCTTACGGGAGATACGCAGTATTTT.

The chain combines TRBV6-1 with TRBJ2-3; D unresolved. The CDR3 is 14 amino acids. V gave up 1 base and J gave up 4 bases, with 9 bases separating them. The V gene's germline CDR1 is MNHNS and CDR2 SASEGT. This CDR3 reads CASSEVGSADTQYF. Here the CDR3 DNA reads TGTGCCAGCAGTGAAGTAGGTTCTGCAGATACGCAGTATTTT.

Ten or more counts support this clonotype. The V gene is TRBV10-3, the J gene TRBJ2-5; D remains ambiguous. There are 15 residues in the CDR3. V was pared by 2 bases and J by 0 bases, with 10 bases between. Per the germline V gene, CDR1 is ENHRY and CDR2 is SYGVKD. The CDR3 DNA sequence: TGTGCCATCAGTGAGGGCCGAAAGTACCAAGAGACCCAGTACTTC. As protein: CAISEGRKYQETQYF.

This clonotype showed up just once. Possible read error: a much larger clone is one base away. This chain joins TRBV28 and TRBJ1-5; a weak D match, TRBD1 (5 bases). V was shortened by 3 bases and J by 9 bases, with 15 bases between the two germline ends. Germline values: CDR1 MDHEN, CDR2 SYDVKM. This CDR3 is built from 14 residues. Here the CDR3 reads CASSFTGFERPQHF. CDR3 DNA sequence: TGTGCCAGCAGTTTCACAGGCTTCGAGCGGCCCCAGCATTTT. Full variable domain (remainder filled in from reference TRBV28 and TRBJ1-5): DVKVTQSSRYLVKRTGEKVFLECVQDMDHENMFWYRQDPGLGLRLIYFSYDVKMKEKGDIPEGYSVSREKKERFSLILESASTNQTSMYLCASSFTGFERPQHFGDGTRLSIL.

This clonotype was recorded many times. This sequence joins TRBV6-5 and TRBJ2-1, with TRBD2 identical over 8 bases. Per germline, CDR1 MNHEY and CDR2 SVGAGI. The CDR3 consists of 15 residues. The trim removed 0 bases at V and 8 bases at J, leaving 6 bases unmatched. In DNA, the CDR3 is TGTGCCAGCAGTTACTCTGGCGGGGGGATATATGAGCAGTTCTTC. Translation: CASSYSGGGIYEQFF.

This clonotype was counted many times. The V and J genes are TRBV6-1 and TRBJ1-2, with 7 bases aligning to TRBD1. The V gene's germline CDR1 is MNHNS and CDR2 SASEGT. This CDR3 is built from 15 residues. Unmatched junction bases numbered 15, after V lost 6 bases and J lost 8 bases. CDR3 coding DNA: TGTGCCAGCAGCCGGGCCCTGAAGGGGGCGAGGGGCTACACCTTC. Its protein is CASSRALKGARGYTF.

The table lists this clonotype with many counts. V gene TRBV20-1 combines with J gene TRBJ2-3; 10 bases agree with TRBD2. The germline V gene encodes CDR1 DFQATT and CDR2 SNEGSKA (reference sequence). V trimming: 3 bases; J trimming: 0 bases; junction bases outside the gene matches: 9. The CDR3 contains 17 residues. The CDR3 is CSASIAGGPFSTDTQYF. The CDR3 bases are TGCAGTGCTAGTATAGCGGGAGGACCCTTTAGCACAGATACGCAGTATTTT.

The table lists this clonotype with a few counts. The chain links TRBV6-1 to TRBJ2-3; 8 bases line up with TRBD2. Unmatched junction bases numbered 3, after V lost 3 bases and J lost 4 bases. CDR1 is MNHNS, CDR2 SASEGT, per germline. CDR3 length: 14 residues. CDR3 DNA sequence: TGTGCCAGCAGTGACGGGGGGGGATCAGATACGCAGTATTTT. It encodes CASSDGGGSDTQYF.

CDR3 protein: CASSLRLAGSYNEQFF. The CDR3 DNA reads TGTGCCAGCAGTTTACGACTAGCGGGATCCTACAATGAGCAGTTCTTC. The chain links TRBV12-3 or TRBV12-4 to TRBJ2-1; 11 bases are shared with TRBD2. With 2 bases clipped from V and 1 base from J, the junction kept 1 base outside the gene matches. This CDR3 region has 16 residues.

The rearrangement links TRBV12-3 or TRBV12-4 to TRBJ2-3, with 7 bases matching TRBD1. V was clipped by 5 bases and J by 3 bases; unmatched bases: 8. The CDR3 is made up of 15 amino acids. For the CDR3, the DNA is TGTGCCAGCAGTCAAGACAGGGTTTGGACAGATACGCAGTATTTT. Protein product: CASSQDRVWTDTQYF.